Below are 27 T cell receptor beta chains sequenced from a single sample in a study of T cells after yellow fever vaccination. TCRdb ran MiXCR on the 5' RACE reads and lists one entry per CDR3 protein. Of 200,000 to 250,000 distinct CDR3 sequences in the sample, 6.9% were seen once. This specimen consisted of CD4+ T cells sorted from PBMCs, obtained 15 days after the yellow fever booster vaccination. These receptor sequences come from a man aged 30-40 years who received the YFV17D yellow fever vaccine.

CDR3 sequence: CASSPGLAGGRGQETQYF. The CDR3, as DNA: TGTGCCAGCAGTCCTGGACTAGCGGGAGGGAGGGGCCAAGAGACCCAGTACTTC. The chain recombines TRBV9 with TRBJ2-5; 15 bases align to TRBD2. The CDR3 contains 18 residues. Germline V gene sequence: CDR1 SGDLS, CDR2 YYNGEE. The J segment lost 1 base and the V segment lost 5 bases, leaving 9 bases of the junction unmatched.

The V call is TRBV20-1, the J call TRBJ1-4; the match to TRBD1 covers 7 bases. CDR3 length equals 15 residues. Germline V CDR1 and CDR2: DFQATT, SNEGSKA (reference sequence). The V gene end was trimmed by 3 bases and the J gene end by 4 bases; junction bases not matched to a gene: 8. This chain's CDR3 is CSASLRTGYNEKLFF. The CDR3 DNA follows: TGCAGTGCTAGTCTCCGGACAGGCTATAATGAAAAACTGTTTTTT.

In this sample, this clonotype turned up a few times. J is TRBJ2-2 and V is TRBV15; D is unresolved. In germline, CDR1 is LNHNV, CDR2 YYDKDF (reference sequence). The CDR3 is 14 residues long. Trimming removed 0 bases at V and 3 bases at J, with 5 bases between. The CDR3 DNA reads TGTGCCACCAGCAGAGATAGGGACACCGGGGAGCTGTTTTTT. Its protein is CATSRDRDTGELFF.

This chain uses TRBV7-2 with TRBJ2-1; D possibly corresponds to TRBD2 (5 bases). Trimming took off 8 bases at V and 2 bases at J, with 13 bases between the two ends. This CDR3 has 14 amino acids. Per germline, CDR1 SGHTA and CDR2 FQGNSA. Here the CDR3 reads CASALAETYNEQFF. CDR3 sequence (DNA): TGTGCCAGCGCCCTAGCAGAAACCTACAATGAGCAGTTCTTC.

This rearrangement joins TRBV20-1 to TRBJ2-5, with 9 positions matching TRBD1. V lost 6 bases and J lost 7; bases outside the gene matches: 6. This CDR3 comprises 12 residues. Germline CDR1 DFQATT, CDR2 SNEGSKA (reference sequence). Here the CDR3 reads CSARTGDRTQYF. CDR3 sequence (DNA): TGCAGTGCCAGGACAGGGGATCGGACCCAGTACTTC.

This clonotype showed up many times. The chain is built from TRBV19 and TRBJ2-2, with 13 bases fitting TRBD2. Unmatched junction bases numbered 11, after V lost 4 bases and J lost 3 bases. CDR1 is LNHDA and CDR2 is SQIVND in the germline V gene (reference sequence). This CDR3 contains 19 residues. This chain's CDR3 is CASSTTGLAGKGYTGELFF. The CDR3 DNA is TGTGCCAGTAGTACAACGGGACTAGCGGGAAAAGGATACACCGGGGAGCTGTTTTTT.

This clonotype showed up many times. This sequence joins TRBV5-1 and TRBJ2-7, with 10 bases fitting TRBD2. The CDR3 is 19 amino acids. The ends lost 0 bases at V and 1 base at J; junction bases unmatched: 13. Germline V gives CDR1 SGHRS, CDR2 YFSETQ. The CDR3 DNA is TGCGCCAGCAGCTTGGACCGGGCTAGCGGGGGATTGGCGTCCTACGAGCAGTACTTC. Its protein product is CASSLDRASGGLASYEQYF. Full variable domain (outside the CDR3, taken from reference TRBV5-1 and TRBJ2-7): KAGVTQTPRYLIKTRGQQVTLSCSPISGHRSVSWYQQTPGQGLQFLFEYFSETQRNKGNFPGRFSGRQFSNSRSEMNVSTLELGDSALYLCASSLDRASGGLASYEQYFGPGTRLTVT.

This clonotype showed up just a few times. CDR3 sequence reads: CASSRGQDTGELFF. CDR3 DNA: TGCGCCAGCAGCAGGGGACAGGACACCGGGGAGCTGTTTTTT. V gene TRBV5-1 combines with J gene TRBJ2-2; TRBD1 aligns across 8 bases. Germline V gene data show CDR1 as SGHRS and CDR2 as YFSETQ. Germline trimming cut 4 bases from V and 3 bases from J; bases unmatched to any gene: 2. The CDR3 runs to 14 residues.

This clonotype was recorded many times. V gene TRBV4-1 combines with J gene TRBJ2-2; 7 positions match TRBD1. The germline CDR1 and CDR2 sequences are MGHRA and YSYEKL. The trim removed 0 bases at V and 8 bases at J, leaving 9 bases unmatched. The CDR3 sequence is 16 residues long. The CDR3 is CASSQDQQGLLGELFF. In DNA form, the CDR3 reads TGCGCCAGCAGCCAAGATCAACAGGGGTTGTTAGGGGAGCTGTTTTTT.

This clonotype has just a few counts. The chain joins TRBV6-1 to TRBJ2-6; 12 nucleotides line up with TRBD1. Trimming took 5 bases from V and 7 from J; bases not matched to a gene: 9. Germline values: CDR1 MNHNS, CDR2 SASEGT. CDR3 length: 17 amino acids. For the CDR3, the DNA is TGTGCCAGCAGTAGAGGGACAGGGGGCATCTCTGCCAACGTCCTGACTTTC. It specifies CASSRGTGGISANVLTF.

In its sample, this clonotype was seen many times. The chain is built from TRBV20-1 and TRBJ1-1; D is unclear. From germline, CDR1 is DFQATT and CDR2 SNEGSKA (reference sequence). V was clipped by 4 bases and J by 4 bases, with 16 bases between them. CDR3 size: 14 residues. CDR3 bases: TGCAGTGCTATTCCCCCGGGGTTGATCACTGAAGCTTTCTTT. This translates into CSAIPPGLITEAFF.

This clonotype was observed a few times. The chain recombines TRBV6-5 with TRBJ2-5; a possible D gene is TRBD2 (5 bases). The germline gives CDR1 MNHEY, CDR2 SVGAGI. The CDR3 covers 15 residues. V gave up 2 bases and J gave up 4 bases, with 14 bases separating them. The CDR3, as DNA: TGTGCCAGCAGTTACACGCGGGCCCAGCGAGAGACCCAGTACTTC. Its translation is CASSYTRAQRETQYF.

CDR3 loop: CASSTGQGGEKLFF. The CDR3 DNA sequence: TGTGCCAGCAGCACCGGACAGGGAGGTGAAAAACTGTTTTTT. The chain couples TRBV12-3 or TRBV12-4 to TRBJ1-4; 8 bases agree with TRBD1. The CDR3 covers 14 residues. V gave up 6 bases and J gave up 7 bases; unmatched junction bases: 7.

In its sample, this clonotype was seen many times. The chain carries TRBV12-3 or TRBV12-4 and TRBJ2-7; tentatively, D is TRBD2 (6 bases). The CDR3 is 13 residues long. V was pared by 6 bases and J by 2 bases, with 11 bases between. DNA of the CDR3: TGTGCCAGCAGGGGTAGCGGCGCCTACGAGCAGTACTTC. Residues: CASRGSGAYEQYF.

The J gene is TRBJ2-3, the V gene TRBV29-1; no definite D call. This CDR3 contains 12 residues. Trimming pared 6 bases from V and 7 bases from J, leaving 14 bases between. Germline V CDR1 and CDR2: SQVTM, ANQGSEA. Here the CDR3 reads CSVLTPLNTQYF. The CDR3 DNA reads as TGCAGCGTCCTGACACCCTTGAATACGCAGTATTTT.

V gene TRBV5-1 combines with J gene TRBJ1-1; tentative D call: TRBD1 (5 bases). V was clipped by 2 bases and J by 7 bases, with 15 bases between them. From germline, CDR1 is SGHRS and CDR2 YFSETQ. This CDR3 is built from 14 residues. CDR3 nucleotide sequence: TGCGCCAGCAGCTTAAACGGGGGAGGGGATGAAGCTTTCTTT. Amino acids: CASSLNGGGDEAFF.

This clonotype was seen ten or more times. The V and J genes are TRBV10-3 and TRBJ2-3; D is unresolved. Per the germline V gene, CDR1 is ENHRY and CDR2 is SYGVKD. Trimming left V 11 bases short and J 3 bases short, with 21 bases between. This CDR3 has 15 amino acids. As DNA, the CDR3 is TGTGCCGCGAAACCGACGGGTGGTGTGACAGATACGCAGTATTTT. This gives the protein CAAKPTGGVTDTQYF.

This clonotype was picked up a small number of times. The chain links TRBV12-3 or TRBV12-4 to TRBJ2-7; D gene uncertain. Trimming cost V 8 bases and J 3 bases, with 17 bases left between them. The CDR3 has 14 amino acids. The CDR3 coding sequence is TGTGCCAGCTCACTCACCGGGTCCCGCTACGAGCAGTACTTC. Translating gives CASSLTGSRYEQYF.

CDR3 sequence: CASSFMASGTFDSYNEQFF. Written as DNA, the CDR3 is TGTGCCAGCAGCTTTATGGCCTCCGGGACTTTTGACTCCTACAATGAGCAGTTCTTC. The chain has TRBV11-2 and TRBJ2-1; possibly TRBD2 for D (6 bases). CDR1 and CDR2 (germline): SGHAT, FQNNGV. V gave up 3 bases and J gave up 0 bases, with 21 bases separating them. CDR3 length: 19 amino acids.

This clonotype showed up many times. This sequence joins TRBV20-1 and TRBJ2-7; 9 nucleotides match TRBD2. The CDR3 length is 15 residues. Germline assignment: CDR1 DFQATT and CDR2 SNEGSKA (reference sequence). J lost 2 bases, V lost 1 base, and 6 bases had no gene match. CDR3 nucleotides: TGCAGTGCTAGAGGGCTAGCGGGACCAACCTACGAGCAGTACTTC. It is translated as CSARGLAGPTYEQYF.

This clonotype appeared once. A far more abundant clone sits one base away, making this likely a read error. The rearrangement joins TRBV5-1 to TRBJ2-1, with a possible D match to TRBD2 (5 bases). Germline V gene data show CDR1 as SGHRS and CDR2 as YFSETQ. The CDR3 loop spans 12 amino acids. Written as DNA, the CDR3 is TGCGCCAGCAGCTTGTGGGGAGATGAGCGGTTCTTC. This encodes CASSLWGDERFF. The full variable domain, with the rest looked up from reference TRBV5-1 and TRBJ2-1, is KAGVTQTPRYLIKTRGQQVTLSCSPISGHRSVSWYQQTPGQGLQFLFEYFSETQRNKGNFPGRFSGRQFSNSRSEMNVSTLELGDSALYLCASSLWGDERFFGPGTRLTVL.

The V gene is TRBV7-2, the J gene TRBJ2-1; D call uncertain. V dropped 1 base and J dropped 8 bases, with 6 bases sitting between them. The germline CDR1 and CDR2 sequences are SGHTA and FQGNSA. CDR3 length equals 12 residues. The CDR3 region is CASSLGTDEQFF. As DNA, the CDR3 is TGTGCCAGCAGCTTAGGTACGGATGAGCAGTTCTTC.

This clonotype was counted at least ten times. The chain has TRBV12-3 or TRBV12-4 and TRBJ2-6; no reliable D call. The CDR3 consists of 17 residues. Deletions cut 5 bases from V and 0 bases from J, with 14 bases between. The CDR3: CASSHWGKTSGANVLTF. The CDR3 DNA reads as TGTGCCAGCAGTCACTGGGGAAAAACCTCTGGGGCCAACGTCCTGACTTTC.

This clonotype was observed many times. The chain has TRBV12-3 or TRBV12-4 and TRBJ2-2, with 10 bases identical to TRBD2. The CDR3 runs 15 residues. The trim removed 7 bases at V and 6 bases at J, leaving 8 bases unmatched. Written as DNA, the CDR3 is TGTGCCAGCAAGACCGGGACTAGCGCTTCCGGGGAGCTGTTTTTT. Translation: CASKTGTSASGELFF.

The chain joins TRBV5-5 to TRBJ1-5; D might be TRBD1 (5 bases). Germline lookup yields CDR1 SGHKS and CDR2 YYEKEE (reference sequence). The CDR3 length is 15 residues. V was pared by 2 bases and J by 3 bases, with 12 bases between. The CDR3 spells CASSFGQGINQPQHF. The CDR3 DNA reads as TGTGCCAGCAGCTTCGGTCAGGGTATCAATCAGCCCCAGCATTTT.

In this sample, this clonotype turned up a few times. The chain recombines TRBV7-9 with TRBJ2-5, with TRBD2 identical over 9 bases. J lost 5 bases, V lost 6 bases, and 10 bases had no gene match. CDR3 length: 15 residues. Germline loops: CDR1 SEHNR, CDR2 FQNEAQ (reference sequence). CDR3 protein: CASSGVAGVTETQYF. The CDR3 DNA reads TGTGCCAGCAGTGGGGTAGCGGGAGTAACGGAGACCCAGTACTTC. Combining the CDR3 with reference TRBV7-9 and TRBJ2-5 gives the whole variable domain DTGVSQNPRHKITKRGQNVTFRCDPISEHNRLYWYRQTLGQGPEFLTYFQNEAQLEKSRLLSDRFSAERPKGSFSTLEIQRTEQGDSAMYLCASSGVAGVTETQYFGPGTRLLVL.

This chain connects TRBV15 to TRBJ2-3; 9 nucleotides match TRBD1. The length of the CDR3 is 16 residues. Trimming at V came to 1 base and at J to 4 bases, leaving 6 bases not matched to a gene. Germline V CDR1 and CDR2: LNHNV, YYDKDF (reference sequence). The CDR3, as DNA: TGTGCCACCAGCAGAGGTGGACAGGGGAGGTCAGATACGCAGTATTTT. Protein: CATSRGGQGRSDTQYF.